A single sample gave rise to the 30 T cell receptor beta chains below, sequenced in a study of T cells in tuberculosis. TCRdb keeps only in-frame clones here, not all; method: immunoSEQ multiplex PCR. The data contain under 45,000 clones, 75% to 95% of them singletons. Time point meaning: new active TB diagnosis, blood taken before or within 7 days of starting treatment. The material was PBMCs, obtained at tuberculosis diagnosis. The source of these receptors is an adult with tuberculosis.

V gene TRBV5-6 combines with J gene TRBJ1-2; D uncertain. From germline, CDR1 is SGHDT and CDR2 YYEEEE. The CDR3 contains 13 residues. Trimming took off 4 bases at V and 0 bases at J, with 7 bases between the two ends. DNA for the CDR3: TGTGCCAGCAGCACCACTCCTAACTATGGCTACACCTTC. Its protein product is CASSTTPNYGYTF.

V and J are TRBV13 and TRBJ2-3; the D gene is possibly TRBD2 (7 bases). CDR1 and CDR2 from the germline V gene are PRHDT and FYEKMQ (reference sequence). Trimming pared 3 bases from V and 5 bases from J, leaving 15 bases between. CDR3 size: 15 residues. DNA of the CDR3: TGTGCCAGCAGCTTGTGGGGGGGCGTCATAGATACGCAGTATTTT. Protein sequence: CASSLWGGVIDTQYF.

The chain carries TRBV28 and TRBJ1-6; 11 nucleotides line up with TRBD1. V lost 5 bases to trimming and J lost 9 bases; unmatched junction nucleotides: 9. Germline CDR1 is MDHEN and CDR2 is SYDVKM. The CDR3 runs to 16 residues. The chain's CDR3 is CASSLRMDRGLSPLHF. The CDR3 nucleotides are TGTGCCAGCAGTCTAAGGATGGACAGGGGGCTTTCACCCCTCCACTTT.

The chain employs TRBV28 and TRBJ2-7, with D uncertain. V was cut by 2 bases and J by 3 bases, with 11 bases left in between. The germline V gene has CDR1 MDHEN and CDR2 SYDVKM. The CDR3 covers 14 residues. The CDR3 loop is CASSLGLGGYEQYV. CDR3 nucleotide sequence: TGTGCCAGCAGTTTAGGGCTTGGTGGCTACGAGCAGTACGTC.

This sequence joins TRBV28 and TRBJ1-3; D call uncertain. This CDR3 has 14 amino acids. The V end was cut by 5 bases, the J end by 0 bases, with 8 bases between. CDR1 and CDR2 (germline): MDHEN, SYDVKM. The CDR3 loop is CASSPEYSGNTIYF. The DNA of the CDR3 is TGTGCCAGCAGTCCCGAGTACTCTGGAAACACCATATATTTT. The full variable domain, rest sourced from reference TRBV28 and TRBJ1-3, is DVKVTQSSRYLVKRTGEKVFLECVQDMDHENMFWYRQDPGLGLRLIYFSYDVKMKEKGDIPEGYSVSREKKERFSLILESASTNQTSMYLCASSPEYSGNTIYFGEGSWLTVV.

The J gene is TRBJ2-2, the V gene TRBV14, with 10 bases matching TRBD1. CDR1 is SGHDN and CDR2 is FVKESK in the germline V gene. V lost 2 bases, J lost 4 bases, and 16 bases stayed unmatched. CDR3 length: 20 amino acids. CDR3 amino acids: CASSQTMPGQGYPGTGELFF. The CDR3 nucleotides read TGTGCCAGCAGCCAAACAATGCCGGGACAGGGGTATCCGGGCACCGGGGAGCTGTTTTTT.

The CDR3 here is CASSLGHSGNTIYF. DNA for the CDR3: TGTGCCAGCAGCTTAGGACACTCTGGAAACACCATATATTTT. The J gene is TRBJ1-3, the V gene TRBV5-6; tentatively, D is TRBD1 (5 bases). Germline CDR1 reads SGHDT; CDR2 reads YYEEEE. The CDR3 extends over 14 amino acids. V dropped 2 bases and J dropped 0 bases, with 6 bases sitting between them.

This sequence joins TRBV9 and TRBJ1-2, with D perhaps matching TRBD1 (6 bases). Germline values: CDR1 SGDLS, CDR2 YYNGEE. Trimming left V 3 bases short and J 4 bases short, with 16 bases between. The CDR3 runs 15 residues. CDR3 sequence: CASSARQVAPYGYTF. Written as DNA, the CDR3 is TGTGCCAGCAGCGCCAGACAGGTAGCTCCCTATGGCTACACCTTC. The full variable domain, its missing parts supplied by reference TRBV9 and TRBJ1-2, is DSGVTQTPKHLITATGQRVTLRCSPRSGDLSVYWYQQSLDQGLQFLIQYYNGEERAKGNILERFSAQQFPDLHSELNLSSLELGDSALYFCASSARQVAPYGYTFGSGTRLTVV.

This chain joins TRBV6-1 and TRBJ1-5; maybe TRBD1 (5 bases). CDR3 length: 15 residues. Germline V lookup: CDR1 MNHNS, CDR2 SASEGT. V lost 3 bases, J lost 2 bases, and 11 bases lay in between. The CDR3 bases are TGTGCCAGCAGTGAGCTAGCGGGGGGCAATCAGCCCCAGCATTTT. Amino acids: CASSELAGGNQPQHF.

The V and J genes are TRBV19 and TRBJ1-2; 10 positions match TRBD1. The CDR3 totals 11 residues. After removal of 10 bases from V and 8 bases from J, the junction contained 4 bases not matched to a gene. CDR1 is LNHDA and CDR2 is SQIVND in the germline V gene (reference sequence). This chain's CDR3 is CATATGGGYTF. The CDR3 DNA reads TGTGCCACTGCGACAGGGGGCGGCTACACCTTC. Full variable domain (rest looked up from reference TRBV19 and TRBJ1-2): DGGITQSPKYLFRKEGQNVTLSCEQNLNHDAMYWYRQDPGQGLRLIYYSQIVNDFQKGDIAEGYSVSREKKESFPLTVTSAQKNPTAFYLCATATGGGYTFGSGTRLTVV.

The genes are TRBV6-4 and TRBJ1-6; TRBD1 matches 7 bases. From germline, CDR1 is MRHNA and CDR2 SNTAGT. The CDR3 runs 16 residues. J gave up 6 bases and V 1 base, and 6 bases lay outside the gene matches. Here the CDR3 DNA reads TGTGCCAGCAGTGACTTACCGGGACAGACTAATTCACCCCTCCACTTT. Translation gives CASSDLPGQTNSPLHF.

V and J are TRBV12-5 and TRBJ2-1, with 9 bases that match TRBD2. Losses at the gene ends were 0 bases for V and 0 bases for J; bases not matched to a gene: 18. Germline V gene sequence: CDR1 LGHNT, CDR2 FRNRAP. There are 22 residues in the CDR3. Here the CDR3 DNA reads TGTGCTAGTGGTTTGGTACAAGGTCCGGGCGGGGGGGCCGGAAGCTCCTACAATGAGCAGTTCTTC. It codes for CASGLVQGPGGGAGSSYNEQFF. Complete variable domain (other parts from reference TRBV12-5 and TRBJ2-1): DARVTQTPRHKVTEMGQEVTMRCQPILGHNTVFWYRQTMMQGLELLAYFRNRAPLDDSGMPKDRFSAEMPDATLATLKIQPSEPRDSAVYFCASGLVQGPGGGAGSSYNEQFFGPGTRLTVL.

This clone is a singleton in its sample. The chain employs TRBV6-5 and TRBJ1-1; the D gene is possibly TRBD1 (5 bases). The germline V and J ends were trimmed by 2 bases and 7 bases, with 14 bases remaining between them. Germline V gene sequence: CDR1 MNHEY, CDR2 SVGAGI. This CDR3 contains 14 residues. As DNA, the CDR3 is TGTGCCAGCAGTTACCCCGGGCCCGGGGGTGAAGCTTTCTTT. Its translation: CASSYPGPGGEAFF.

The V gene is TRBV5-1, the J gene TRBJ2-3; 7 nucleotides agree with TRBD2. Germline V gene sequence: CDR1 SGHRS, CDR2 YFSETQ. V gave up 4 bases and J gave up 0 bases; unmatched junction bases: 5. The CDR3 totals 15 residues. CDR3 residues: CASSLGGTSTDTQYF. As DNA, the CDR3 is TGCGCCAGCAGCCTGGGAGGGACTAGCACAGATACGCAGTATTTT.

The V and J genes are TRBV5-1 and TRBJ2-5; D is perhaps TRBD1 (6 bases). CDR1 is SGHRS and CDR2 is YFSETQ in the germline V gene. The CDR3 spans 15 residues. V was cut by 0 bases and J by 2 bases, with 11 bases left in between. CDR3 nucleotide sequence: TGCGCCAGCAGCTTGGACGTTACAGGGCAAGAGACCCAGTACTTC. This translates into CASSLDVTGQETQYF.

The CDR3 DNA reads TGTGCCAGCAGCCCGTCCCTCGGTGAGGCGGGGGCCTTGAATGAGCAGTTCTTC. Its protein product is CASSPSLGEAGALNEQFF. The chain employs TRBV14 and TRBJ2-1, with D possibly matching TRBD2 (7 bases). The V gene lost 4 bases and the J gene lost 7 bases, with 26 bases spanning the gap. Germline lookup yields CDR1 SGHDN and CDR2 FVKESK. The CDR3 is 18 residues long.

This rearrangement joins TRBV6-4 to TRBJ2-3, with 10 bases lining up with TRBD2. V shed 4 bases, J shed 4 bases, and the junction held 5 bases outside the gene matches. CDR3 size: 15 residues. In germline, CDR1 is MRHNA, CDR2 SNTAGT. The CDR3 DNA reads TGTGCCAGCAGTGCGGGGACTAGCGATTCAGATACGCAGTATTTT. Translating gives CASSAGTSDSDTQYF.

The chain carries TRBV7-3 and TRBJ1-6, with 8 bases identical to TRBD1. The CDR3 consists of 12 residues. CDR1 and CDR2 (germline): SGHTA, FQGTGA. V lost 2 bases to trimming and J lost 16 bases; unmatched junction nucleotides: 4. CDR3 amino acids: CASSLGTGKLHF. CDR3 nucleotides: TGTGCCAGCAGCTTAGGGACAGGCAAGCTCCACTTT. Based on the CDR3 plus reference TRBV7-3 and TRBJ1-6, the full variable domain is GAGVSQTPSNKVTEKGKYVELRCDPISGHTALYWYRQSLGQGPEFLIYFQGTGAADDSGLPNDRFFAVRPEGSVSTLKIQRTERGDSAVYLCASSLGTGKLHFGNGTRLTVT.

The V and J genes are TRBV5-1 and TRBJ1-4, with D maybe TRBD1 (6 bases). Germline V gives CDR1 SGHRS, CDR2 YFSETQ. The CDR3 extends over 13 amino acids. V was clipped by 5 bases and J by 8 bases, with 13 bases between them. The CDR3 DNA reads TGCGCCAGCAGTTCAGGGGAGAGGGAAAAACTGTTTTTT. It yields the protein CASSSGEREKLFF.

This clone has just one count. The CDR3 loop is CASSQGLPGDYGYTF. DNA for the CDR3: TGCGCCAGCAGCCAGGGGCTCCCTGGGGACTATGGCTACACCTTC. The V gene is TRBV4-3, the J gene TRBJ1-2, with D perhaps matching TRBD1 (5 bases). The CDR3 covers 15 residues. CDR1 and CDR2 from the germline V gene are LGHNA and YSLEER. V gave up 3 bases and J gave up 3 bases, with 14 bases separating them.

This chain uses TRBV6-5 with TRBJ1-1, with 8 bases that match TRBD1. CDR1 and CDR2 (germline): MNHEY, SVGAGI. This CDR3 contains 13 residues. J was trimmed by 5 bases and V by 5 bases; bases with no gene match: 4. CDR3 sequence (DNA): TGTGCCAGCAGTCAGGGGGCAGCGACTGAAGCTTTCTTT. It encodes CASSQGAATEAFF.

Only one count was recorded for this clone. The gene calls are TRBV4-3 and TRBJ2-3; 8 bases are a match to TRBD2. The CDR3 loop spans 16 amino acids. V shed 0 bases and J 9 bases; nucleotides not matched to a gene: 11. Per the germline V gene, CDR1 is LGHNA and CDR2 is YSLEER. CDR3 in DNA: TGCGCCAGCAGCCAAGAGTTAGCGGGGCTAACTGGAACGCAGTATTTT. Translated: CASSQELAGLTGTQYF.

The J gene is TRBJ2-7, the V gene TRBV7-8; weak D call: TRBD2 (7 bases). The V gene's germline CDR1 is SGHVS and CDR2 FQNEAQ. V was trimmed by 5 bases and J by 6 bases, leaving 11 bases between them. This CDR3 contains 12 residues. CDR3 nucleotides: TGTGCCAGCAGCAGGGGGGGGTCCGAGCAGTACTTC. This gives the protein CASSRGGSEQYF.

This clone was seen once. The genes are TRBV10-1 and TRBJ2-3; 8 bases fit TRBD2. The CDR3 extends over 15 amino acids. V trimming: 2 bases; J trimming: 10 bases; junction bases outside the gene matches: 11. Germline V CDR1 and CDR2: WNHNN, SYGVQD (reference sequence). The CDR3 region is CASSEEIRGRSAQYF. In nucleotides, the CDR3 is TGCGCCAGCAGTGAGGAGATACGCGGGAGGAGTGCGCAGTATTTT.

V gene TRBV9 combines with J gene TRBJ2-5; tentatively, D is TRBD1 (6 bases). This CDR3 spans 13 amino acids. V shed 4 bases and J shed 2 bases, with 9 bases lying between them. Per germline, CDR1 SGDLS and CDR2 YYNGEE. The CDR3 sequence is CASSLRGQETQYF. CDR3 nucleotides: TGTGCCAGCAGCTTGAGGGGGCAAGAGACCCAGTACTTC.

The V and J genes are TRBV6-5 and TRBJ2-7; 10 bases line up with TRBD1. Trimming removed 5 bases from V and 4 bases from J; junction bases left unmatched: 5. There are 14 residues in the CDR3. Per germline, CDR1 MNHEY and CDR2 SVGAGI. The chain's CDR3 is CASSARQGAYEQYF. In DNA form, the CDR3 reads TGTGCCAGCAGTGCAAGACAGGGGGCTTACGAGCAGTACTTC.

V gene TRBV25-1 combines with J gene TRBJ1-1; D is possibly TRBD1 (5 bases). CDR3 length: 17 amino acids. CDR1 and CDR2 (germline): MGHDK, SYGVNS. Trimming took off 5 bases at V and 4 bases at J, with 23 bases between the two ends. The CDR3 spells CASSTLRGGRRSTEAFF. The CDR3, as DNA: TGTGCCAGCAGTACACTCCGGGGCGGGAGAAGGTCCACTGAAGCTTTCTTT.

The chain has TRBV5-1 and TRBJ1-1; 11 nucleotides line up with TRBD1. The CDR3 consists of 13 residues. V lost 4 bases, J lost 6 bases, and 2 bases stayed unmatched. The germline V gene encodes CDR1 SGHRS and CDR2 YFSETQ. CDR3 region: CASSQDRGPEAFF. The CDR3 bases are TGCGCCAGCAGCCAGGACAGGGGGCCTGAAGCTTTCTTT.

This chain links TRBV10-3 with TRBJ2-1; D is unresolved. Trimming stripped 3 bases from V and 6 bases from J, with 9 bases between. The CDR3 runs to 13 residues. Germline V lookup: CDR1 ENHRY, CDR2 SYGVKD. DNA of the CDR3: TGTGCCATCAGTGATAACTCCCGCAATGAGCAGTTCTTC. The encoded protein is CAISDNSRNEQFF.

The rearrangement links TRBV18 to TRBJ1-1; D call uncertain. Germline loops: CDR1 KGHSH, CDR2 LQKENI. This CDR3 is 13 amino acids long. The CDR3 spells CASQRAFGLEAFF. The CDR3 nucleotides are TGTGCTTCTCAAAGGGCTTTCGGACTTGAAGCTTTCTTT.